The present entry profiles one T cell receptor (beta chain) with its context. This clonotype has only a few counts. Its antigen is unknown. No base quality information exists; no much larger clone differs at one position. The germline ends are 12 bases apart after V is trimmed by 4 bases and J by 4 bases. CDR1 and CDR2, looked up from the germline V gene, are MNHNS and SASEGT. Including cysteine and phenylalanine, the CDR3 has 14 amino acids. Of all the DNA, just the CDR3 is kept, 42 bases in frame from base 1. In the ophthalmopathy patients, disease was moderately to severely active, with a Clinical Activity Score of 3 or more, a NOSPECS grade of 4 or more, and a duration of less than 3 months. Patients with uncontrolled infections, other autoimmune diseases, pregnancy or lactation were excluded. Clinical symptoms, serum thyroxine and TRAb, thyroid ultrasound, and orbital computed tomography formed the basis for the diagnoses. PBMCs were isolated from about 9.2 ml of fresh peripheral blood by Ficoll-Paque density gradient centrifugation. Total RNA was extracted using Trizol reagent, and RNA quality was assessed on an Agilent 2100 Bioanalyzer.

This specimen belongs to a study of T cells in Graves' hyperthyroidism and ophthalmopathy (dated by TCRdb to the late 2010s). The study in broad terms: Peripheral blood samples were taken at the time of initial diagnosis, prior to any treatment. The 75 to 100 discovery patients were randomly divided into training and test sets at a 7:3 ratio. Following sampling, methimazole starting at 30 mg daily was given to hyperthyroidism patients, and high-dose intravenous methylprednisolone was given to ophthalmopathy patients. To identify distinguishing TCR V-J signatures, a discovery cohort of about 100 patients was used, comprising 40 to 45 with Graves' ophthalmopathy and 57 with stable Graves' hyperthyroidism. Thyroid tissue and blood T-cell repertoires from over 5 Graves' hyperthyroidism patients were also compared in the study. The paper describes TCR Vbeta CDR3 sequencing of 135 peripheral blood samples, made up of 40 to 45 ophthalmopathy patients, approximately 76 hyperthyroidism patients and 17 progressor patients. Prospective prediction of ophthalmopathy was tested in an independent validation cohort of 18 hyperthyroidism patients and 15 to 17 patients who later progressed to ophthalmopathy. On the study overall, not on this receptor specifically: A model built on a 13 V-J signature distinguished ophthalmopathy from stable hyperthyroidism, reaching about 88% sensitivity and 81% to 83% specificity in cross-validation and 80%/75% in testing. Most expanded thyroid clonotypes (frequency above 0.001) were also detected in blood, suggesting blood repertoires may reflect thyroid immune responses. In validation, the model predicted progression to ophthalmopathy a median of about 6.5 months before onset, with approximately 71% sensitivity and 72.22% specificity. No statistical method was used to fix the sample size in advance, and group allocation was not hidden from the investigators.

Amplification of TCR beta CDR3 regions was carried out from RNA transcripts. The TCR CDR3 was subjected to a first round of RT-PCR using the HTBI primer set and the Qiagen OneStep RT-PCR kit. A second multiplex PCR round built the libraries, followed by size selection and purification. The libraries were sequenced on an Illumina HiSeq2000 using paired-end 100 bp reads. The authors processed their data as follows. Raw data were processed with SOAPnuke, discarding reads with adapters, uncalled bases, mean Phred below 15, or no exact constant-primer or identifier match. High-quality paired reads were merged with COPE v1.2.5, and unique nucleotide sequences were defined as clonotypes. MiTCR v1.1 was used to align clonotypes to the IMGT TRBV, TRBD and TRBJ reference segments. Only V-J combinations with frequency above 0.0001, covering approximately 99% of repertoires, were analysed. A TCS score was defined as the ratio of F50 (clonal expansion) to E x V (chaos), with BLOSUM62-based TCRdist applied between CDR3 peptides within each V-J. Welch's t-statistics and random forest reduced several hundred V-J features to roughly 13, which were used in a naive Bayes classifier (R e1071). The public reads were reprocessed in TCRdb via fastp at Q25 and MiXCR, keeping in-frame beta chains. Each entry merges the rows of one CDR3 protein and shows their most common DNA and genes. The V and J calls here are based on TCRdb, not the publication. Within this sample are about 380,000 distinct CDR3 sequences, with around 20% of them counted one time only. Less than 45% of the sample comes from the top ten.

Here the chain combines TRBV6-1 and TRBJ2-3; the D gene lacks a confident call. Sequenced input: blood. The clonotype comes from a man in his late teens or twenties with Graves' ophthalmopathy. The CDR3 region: CASSGTASPDTQYF. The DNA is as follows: TGTGCCAGCAGTGGGACGGCCTCGCCAGATACGCAGTATTTT.